This passage covers 5 T cell receptor beta chains from one sample sequenced in a study of T cell changes during pregnancy in multiple sclerosis (dated by TCRdb to the late 2010s). Library preparation employed the immunoSEQ multiplex PCR assay. TCRdb took this table from immuneACCESS and kept in-frame rearrangements with V and J called. Such tables lack part of the clones; where checked against another copy, unresolved V genes explain under half of the gap, and the rest is unexplained. Within this sample are approximately 29,000 clones, with about 88% of them counted one time only. The top ten clonotypes cover 0.8% of the sample. Here the sequenced sample was CD4+ T cells from peripheral blood mononuclear cells, taken in the second trimester of pregnancy. The receptors derive from a female donor with multiple sclerosis, enrolled in a pregnancy study.

V is TRBV7-2 and J is TRBJ1-6; tentative D call: TRBD1 (5 bases). The CDR3 extends over 14 amino acids. Germline-derived CDR1 and CDR2 are SGHTA and FQGNSA. V was shortened by 1 base and J by 8 bases, with 9 bases between the two germline ends. The CDR3: CASSLGAGYSPLHF. DNA of the CDR3: TGTGCCAGCAGCTTAGGGGCAGGGTATTCACCCCTCCACTTT.

The gene calls are TRBV5-4 and TRBJ2-3, with 7 bases aligning to TRBD2. From germline, CDR1 is SGHNT and CDR2 YYREEE (reference sequence). The V segment lost 1 base and the J segment 5 bases; nucleotides outside the gene matches: 13. This CDR3 spans 17 amino acids. The CDR3 loop is CASSLFGGSGRVDTQYF. The CDR3 nucleotides are TGTGCCAGCAGCTTGTTTGGAGGGTCAGGGAGGGTAGATACGCAGTATTTT.

This chain links TRBV28 with TRBJ2-4; 7 positions match TRBD2. The trim removed 5 bases at V and 7 bases at J, leaving 8 bases unmatched. The CDR3 is 14 residues long. Germline CDR1 MDHEN, CDR2 SYDVKM. In DNA, the CDR3 is TGTGCCAGCAGTGGCAGGGAGGGTTTGAACATTCAGTACTTC. This encodes CASSGREGLNIQYF.

The chain combines TRBV28 with TRBJ2-7, with 7 bases that match TRBD1. Germline CDR1 MDHEN, CDR2 SYDVKM. This CDR3 spans 16 amino acids. J lost 4 bases, V lost 4 bases, and 13 bases had no gene match. The CDR3, as DNA: TGTGCCAGCAGTTCCCCCGGGACAGCTCCCGCATACGAGCAGTACTTC. Protein sequence: CASSSPGTAPAYEQYF. Full variable domain (missing parts from reference TRBV28 and TRBJ2-7): DVKVTQSSRYLVKRTGEKVFLECVQDMDHENMFWYRQDPGLGLRLIYFSYDVKMKEKGDIPEGYSVSREKKERFSLILESASTNQTSMYLCASSSPGTAPAYEQYFGPGTRLTVT.

The chain carries TRBV2 and TRBJ2-5; D not certain. CDR3 length: 12 residues. Trimming took 6 bases from V and 4 from J, leaving 9 bases between them. CDR1 and CDR2 from the germline V gene are SNHLY and FYNNEI. The chain's CDR3 is CASRPLGETQYF. CDR3 DNA sequence: TGTGCCAGCAGGCCCCTCGGAGAGACCCAGTACTTC.